This TCR beta chain was documented in a study of cytomegalovirus exposure and HLA in healthy donors. Whole-study findings and limits: In an earlier analysis, productive rearrangement rates for most beta V segments clustered near 87% or 30%. In vitro data verified a few CMV-associated chains as specific for CMV antigens.

Points on this clone: What it binds is unknown.

The CDR3 length is 14 residues. Trimming left V 8 bases short and J 4 bases short, with 15 bases between. Germline values: CDR1 MNHEY, CDR2 SMNVEV (reference sequence). PCR involved 60 Vbeta and 13 Jbeta primers. Clones were sequenced by immunoSEQ multiplex PCR, and TCRdb holds only the in-frame ones, with some missing. Here the sample spans about 130,000 clones, just under 80% being singletons. Sequenced material: PBMCs. The V gene is TRBV27, the J gene TRBJ2-1; D perhaps matches TRBD2 (6 bases). This TCR was recovered from a woman aged 40 to 50 in good health and CMV-seronegative. The CDR3 loop is CASGVSGPYNEQFF. Here the CDR3 DNA reads TGTGCCAGCGGGGTAAGCGGGCCGTACAATGAGCAGTTCTTC.